This TCR beta chain came from a study of shared clonotypes between healthy human individuals. Whole-study results and caveats: Memory subsets generally showed lower estimated richness than naive subsets.

The V and J ends lost 6 bases and 6 bases, in that order; junction bases with no gene match: 8. CDR3 length: 14 amino acids. CDR1 is LNHDA and CDR2 is SQIVND in the germline V gene (reference sequence). A remark on this clone: Its antigen is unknown.

Produced via immunoSEQ multiplex PCR; TCRdb's table is partial and in-frame only. Among just over 2,000,000 clones, roughly 94% were seen once, and the ten largest hold approximately 1.2%. Naive CD8 cells, CD45RO-negative and positively selected for CCR7, excluded terminally differentiated effector memory CD45RA+ cells. Donation came from healthy HIV-negative adults that had no recent acute infections or vaccinations. The V gene is TRBV19, the J gene TRBJ2-7, with 10 bases lining up with TRBD1. The sequenced sample consisted of naive CD8+ T cells sorted from blood. This sequence was found in a man between 18 and 35 years old in good health. The CDR3 region has the DNA TGTGCCAGTAGCGGACAGGGGGAATTTGGCGAGCAGTACTTC. It translates to CASSGQGEFGEQYF.